This T cell receptor (beta chain) stems from a study of technical replicates of blood from a handful of donors. Sequenced by immunoSEQ multiplex PCR; TCRdb stores in-frame clones only, minus some. Among about 15,000 clones listed, 65% to 90% were seen once. The length of the CDR3 is 15 residues. The V gene's germline CDR1 is SGHRS and CDR2 YFSETQ. Trimming cost V 1 base and J 0 bases, with 8 bases left between them. Sequenced material: PBMCs. This TCR came from a human donor in good health. The chain is built from TRBV5-1 and TRBJ1-3; D gene unclear. As DNA, the CDR3 is TGCGCCAGCAGCTTGACGGGGAACTCTGGAAACACCATATATTTT. Translation: CASSLTGNSGNTIYF.